The subject of this entry is one TCR beta chain. Its antigen is currently not known. Base qualities are not at hand, and no much larger clone is one base apart. This entry is derived from a study of CD8+CD57+ T cells in acquired aplastic anemia (dated by TCRdb to the late 2010s). In the study overall: On average, sorted CD4+ and CD8+ cells yielded 2.5 to 3.5 ug of extracted DNA, with a range of 0.2 to 27.4 ug. A CD8+CD57+ expansion meant a frequency higher than the mean frequency seen in healthy subjects. Overall study results and their limits: No significant difference in CD8+ Simpson's diversity was found between patients and healthy controls (P=0.060). Although roughly 29 CD8+ CDR3 sequences were shared by patients and controls, these sequences appeared highly expressed in patients and within the immunodominant clones of patients.

Genomic DNA served as template for TCR beta VDJ combination and CDR3 sequence profiling. An Illumina HiSeq 2000 was the platform used for TCR repertoire sequencing. The paper's data handling went like this. Repertoire assessment relied on Simpson's diversity index, CDR3 size and DJ length profiles, and TRBV/TRBJ rearrangement plots. The most abundant DNA sequence in the deep sequencing data was taken as the immunodominant clone. CDR3 amino acid sequences were screened for sharing across subjects and compared with published repertoires and the VDJdb database. The public sequencing data were trimmed at Q25 with fastp and processed into clonotypes with MiXCR by TCRdb, which kept only in-frame beta chains. Identical CDR3 proteins give one entry, which carries the most common genes and DNA. For this entry, the V and J calls and clone size follow TCRdb and not the study's own pipeline. The sample yields around 200,000 distinct CDR3 sequences; under 55% were counted once. The ten largest clones take up over 7.5% of the sample.

From the cysteine through the phenylalanine, the CDR3 covers 16 amino acids. Only the CDR3 region is kept as DNA, spanning 48 bases read in frame from base 1. Trimming accounts for 5 bases at V and 1 base at J, while the number of junction bases matched to no gene is 3. According to the germline V gene, CDR1 reads SGHAT and CDR2 reads FQNNGV. The patients picked for sequencing were ones in whom flow cytometry had shown an expansion of CD8+CD57+ cells. Every patient had a diagnosis of severe acquired aplastic anemia based on International Study of Aplastic Anemia and Agranulocytosis and Camitta criteria. No therapy had been received by the patients at the time of blood sampling. TCR repertoires of sorted CD4+ and CD8+ blood T cells from severe aplastic anemia patients and healthy subjects were deep-sequenced in the study. Patients were enrolled in the USA under clinicaltrials.gov protocols 00001620, 01623167, 00001397, 00071045, 00081523 and 00961064. Ficoll-Paque density gradient centrifugation was used to isolate peripheral blood mononuclear cells. Before DNA extraction, CD4+ and CD8+ T cells were sorted by FACS or by magnetic beads.

Material for sequencing was sorted CD4+, CD8+, or CD8+CD57+ T cells (not recorded which) from PBMCs. The V gene is TRBV11-2 and the J gene is TRBJ2-3, with 13 central nucleotides matching TRBD2. The receptor was derived from a human donor with aplastic anemia. The nucleotides read TGTGCCAGCAGCAGCGGGACTAGCGGGGGCACAGATACGCAGTATTTT. Its product reads: CASSSGTSGGTDTQYF.